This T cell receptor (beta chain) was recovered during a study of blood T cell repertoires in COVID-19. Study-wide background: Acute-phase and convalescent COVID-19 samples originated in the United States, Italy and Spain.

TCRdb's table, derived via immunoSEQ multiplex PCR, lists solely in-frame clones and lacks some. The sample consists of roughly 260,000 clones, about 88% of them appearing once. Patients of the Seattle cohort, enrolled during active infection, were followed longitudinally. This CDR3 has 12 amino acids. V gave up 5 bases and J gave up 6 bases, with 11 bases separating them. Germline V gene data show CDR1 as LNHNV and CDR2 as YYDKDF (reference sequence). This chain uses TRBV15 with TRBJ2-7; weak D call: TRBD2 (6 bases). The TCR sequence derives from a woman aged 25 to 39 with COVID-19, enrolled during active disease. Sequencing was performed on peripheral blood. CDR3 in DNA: TGTGCCACCAGCTCCGGACTAACCGAGCAGTACTTC. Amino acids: CATSSGLTEQYF.